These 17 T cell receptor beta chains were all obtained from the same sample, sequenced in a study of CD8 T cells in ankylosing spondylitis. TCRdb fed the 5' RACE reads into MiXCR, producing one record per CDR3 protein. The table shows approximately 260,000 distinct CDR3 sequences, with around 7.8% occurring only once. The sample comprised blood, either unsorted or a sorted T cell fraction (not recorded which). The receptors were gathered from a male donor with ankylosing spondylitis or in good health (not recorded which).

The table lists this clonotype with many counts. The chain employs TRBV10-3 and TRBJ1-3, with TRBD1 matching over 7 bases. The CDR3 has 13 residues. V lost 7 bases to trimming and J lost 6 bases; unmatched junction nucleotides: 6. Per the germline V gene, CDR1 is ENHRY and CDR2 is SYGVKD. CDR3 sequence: CAIIKGQSNTIYF. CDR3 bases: TGTGCCATCATCAAGGGACAGTCAAACACCATATATTTT.

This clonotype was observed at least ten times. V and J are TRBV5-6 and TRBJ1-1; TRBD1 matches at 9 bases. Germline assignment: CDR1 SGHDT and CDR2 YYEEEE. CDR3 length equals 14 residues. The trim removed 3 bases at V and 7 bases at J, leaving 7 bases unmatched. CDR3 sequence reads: CASSSGTGTNEAFF. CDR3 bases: TGTGCCAGCAGCTCCGGGACAGGGACTAATGAAGCTTTCTTT.

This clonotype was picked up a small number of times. CDR3 sequence: CSAIPHGRVTNYGYTF. DNA of the CDR3: TGCAGTGCGATTCCACACGGTAGGGTGACTAACTATGGCTACACCTTC. The chain uses TRBV20-1 and TRBJ1-2; D is unclear. Germline V gives CDR1 DFQATT, CDR2 SNEGSKA (reference sequence). Trimming removed 6 bases at V and 0 bases at J, with 20 bases between. The CDR3 runs to 16 residues.

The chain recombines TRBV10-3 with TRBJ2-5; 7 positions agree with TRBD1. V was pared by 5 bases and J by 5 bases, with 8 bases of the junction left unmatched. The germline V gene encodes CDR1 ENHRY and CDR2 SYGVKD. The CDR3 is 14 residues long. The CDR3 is CAISLDRVRETQYF. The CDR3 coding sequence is TGTGCCATCAGTCTCGACAGGGTTCGGGAGACCCAGTACTTC.

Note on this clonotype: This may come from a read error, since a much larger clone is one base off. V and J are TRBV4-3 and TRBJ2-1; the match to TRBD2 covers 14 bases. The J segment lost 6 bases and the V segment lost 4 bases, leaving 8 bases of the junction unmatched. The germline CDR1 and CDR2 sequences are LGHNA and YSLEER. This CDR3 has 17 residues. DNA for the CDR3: TGCGCCAGCAGCCCGGGACTAGCGGGGGTGGTTTTCAATGAGCAGTTCTTC. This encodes CASSPGLAGVVFNEQFF.

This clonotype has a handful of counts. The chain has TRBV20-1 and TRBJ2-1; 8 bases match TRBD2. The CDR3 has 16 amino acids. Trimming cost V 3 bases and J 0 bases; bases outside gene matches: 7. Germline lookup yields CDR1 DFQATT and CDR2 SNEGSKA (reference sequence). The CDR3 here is CSARSSGGGSYNEQFF. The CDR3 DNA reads TGCAGTGCTAGGTCCAGCGGGGGTGGCTCCTACAATGAGCAGTTCTTC.

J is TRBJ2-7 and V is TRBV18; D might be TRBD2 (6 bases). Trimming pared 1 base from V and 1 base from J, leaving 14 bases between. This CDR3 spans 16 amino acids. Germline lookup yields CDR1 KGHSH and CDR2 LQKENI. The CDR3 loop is CASSPLVSGPSYEQYF. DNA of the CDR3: TGTGCCAGCTCACCACTGGTTAGCGGACCATCCTACGAGCAGTACTTC.

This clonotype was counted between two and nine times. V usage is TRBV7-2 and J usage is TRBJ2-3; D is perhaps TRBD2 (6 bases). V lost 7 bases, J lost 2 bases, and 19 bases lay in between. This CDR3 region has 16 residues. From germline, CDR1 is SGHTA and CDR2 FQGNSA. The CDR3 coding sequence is TGTGCCAGCAAACCGGGACTCTCCGCCCCCACAGATACGCAGTATTTT. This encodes CASKPGLSAPTDTQYF.

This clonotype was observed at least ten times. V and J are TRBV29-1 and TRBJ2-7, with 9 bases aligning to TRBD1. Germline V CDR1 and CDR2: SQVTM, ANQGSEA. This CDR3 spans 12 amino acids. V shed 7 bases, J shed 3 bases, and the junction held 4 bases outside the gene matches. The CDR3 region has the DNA TGCAGCGCCCGGACAGGGGACTACGAGCAGTACTTC. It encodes CSARTGDYEQYF.

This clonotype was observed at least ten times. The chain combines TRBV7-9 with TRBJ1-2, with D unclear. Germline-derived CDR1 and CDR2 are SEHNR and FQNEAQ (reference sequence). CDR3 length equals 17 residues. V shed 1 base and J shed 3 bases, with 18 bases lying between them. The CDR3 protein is CASSLGGRASGYYGYTF. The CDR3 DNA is TGTGCCAGCAGCTTAGGCGGGCGGGCCTCGGGCTACTATGGCTACACCTTC.

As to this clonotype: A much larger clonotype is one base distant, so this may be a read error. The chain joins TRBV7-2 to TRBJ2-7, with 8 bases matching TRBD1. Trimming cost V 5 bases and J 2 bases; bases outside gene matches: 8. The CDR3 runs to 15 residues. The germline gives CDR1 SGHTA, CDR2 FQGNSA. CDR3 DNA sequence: TGTGCCAGCAGCGTCGTACCGGGACAGGCCTACGAGCAGTACTTC. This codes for CASSVVPGQAYEQYF. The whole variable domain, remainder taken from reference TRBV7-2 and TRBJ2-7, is GAGVSQSPSNKVTEKGKDVELRCDPISGHTALYWYRQSLGQGLEFLIYFQGNSAPDKSGLPSDRFSAERTGGSVSTLTIQRTQQEDSAVYLCASSVVPGQAYEQYFGPGTRLTVT.

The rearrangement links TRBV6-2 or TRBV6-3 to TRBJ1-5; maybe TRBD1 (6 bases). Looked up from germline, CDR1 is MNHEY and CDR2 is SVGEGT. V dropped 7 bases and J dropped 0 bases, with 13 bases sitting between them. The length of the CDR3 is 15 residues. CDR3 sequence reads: CASTHRADSNQPQHF. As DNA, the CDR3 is TGTGCCAGCACACACAGGGCCGATAGCAATCAGCCCCAGCATTTT.

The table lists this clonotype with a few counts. The CDR3 reads CASSLELAAGYTF. In DNA form, the CDR3 reads TGCGCCAGCAGCTTGGAGTTGGCGGCTGGCTACACCTTC. The chain carries TRBV5-1 and TRBJ1-2, with D unresolved. The V gene lost 0 bases and the J gene lost 7 bases, with 10 bases spanning the gap. CDR1 SGHRS and CDR2 YFSETQ come from the germline V gene. This CDR3 is 13 amino acids long.

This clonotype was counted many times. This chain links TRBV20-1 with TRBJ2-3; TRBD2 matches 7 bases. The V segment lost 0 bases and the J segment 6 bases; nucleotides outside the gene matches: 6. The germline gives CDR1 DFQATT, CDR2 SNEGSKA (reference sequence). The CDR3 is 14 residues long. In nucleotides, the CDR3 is TGCAGTGCTAGAGATGGTGCGGGAGTTGATACGCAGTATTTT. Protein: CSARDGAGVDTQYF.

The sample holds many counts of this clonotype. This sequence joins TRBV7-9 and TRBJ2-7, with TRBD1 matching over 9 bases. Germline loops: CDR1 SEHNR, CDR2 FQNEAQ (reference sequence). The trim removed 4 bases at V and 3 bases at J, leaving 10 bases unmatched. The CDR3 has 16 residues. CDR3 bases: TGTGCCAGCAGCTGGGGGCGACCGGGACAGGGCTACGAGCAGTACTTC. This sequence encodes CASSWGRPGQGYEQYF.

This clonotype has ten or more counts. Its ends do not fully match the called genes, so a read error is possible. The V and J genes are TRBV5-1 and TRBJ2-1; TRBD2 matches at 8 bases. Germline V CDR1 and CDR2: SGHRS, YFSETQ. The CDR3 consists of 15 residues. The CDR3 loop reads CASSLVAGGYNEQFF. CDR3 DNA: TGTGCCAGCAGCTTGGTTGCGGGGGGATACAATGAGCAGTTCTTC.

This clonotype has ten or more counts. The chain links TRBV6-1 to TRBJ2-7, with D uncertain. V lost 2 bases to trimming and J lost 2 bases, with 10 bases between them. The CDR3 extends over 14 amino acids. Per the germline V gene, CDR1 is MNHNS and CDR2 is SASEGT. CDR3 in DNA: TGTGCCAGCAGTGAATGGCGGTCAGCCTACGAGCAGTACTTC. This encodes CASSEWRSAYEQYF.